This T cell receptor (beta chain) comes out of a study of cytomegalovirus exposure and HLA in healthy donors. Study summary: There were several hundred genotyped donors. Of these, roughly 84% fell in the genetic ancestry cluster associated with self-reported Caucasian donors.

Between the trimmed V and J ends, which lost 3 bases and 4 bases, there was a span of 12 bases. CDR3 length: 14 amino acids. PCR amplification relied on 60 Vbeta primers (plus 13 Jbeta primers). Repertoires were generated with immunoSEQ multiplex PCR, while TCRdb's copy carries only in-frame clones and drops some. The table includes around 130,000 clones, 66% detected once. The sequencing sample was made of PBMCs. This receptor was obtained from a woman aged 60 to 75 in good health and CMV-seronegative. This chain connects TRBV23-1 to TRBJ1-1; D is unclear. TRBV23-1 is designated an ORF whose function remains uncertain. The CDR3 nucleotides are TGCGCCAGCAGTCAGGTGAGCGGCTTCACTGAAGCTTTCTTT. It translates to CASSQVSGFTEAFF.